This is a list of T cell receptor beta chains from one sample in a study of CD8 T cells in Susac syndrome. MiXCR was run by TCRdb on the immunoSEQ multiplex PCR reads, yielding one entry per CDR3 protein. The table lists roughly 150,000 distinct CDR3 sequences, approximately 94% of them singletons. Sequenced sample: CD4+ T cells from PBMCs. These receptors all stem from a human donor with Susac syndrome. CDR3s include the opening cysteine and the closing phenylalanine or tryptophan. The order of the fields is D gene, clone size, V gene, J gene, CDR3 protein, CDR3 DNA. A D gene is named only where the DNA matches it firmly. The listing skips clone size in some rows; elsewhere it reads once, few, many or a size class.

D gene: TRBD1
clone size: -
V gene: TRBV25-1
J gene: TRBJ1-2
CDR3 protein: CASSEFLGKGGPGSGYTF
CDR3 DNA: TGTGCCAGCAGTGAATTCCTGGGGAAAGGGGGCCCGGGGAGTGGCTACACCTTC

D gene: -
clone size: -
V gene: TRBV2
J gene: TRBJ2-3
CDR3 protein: CASSSQGTGLPQYF
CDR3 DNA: TGTGCCAGCAGTTCACAAGGGACCGGTTTGCCGCAGTATTTT

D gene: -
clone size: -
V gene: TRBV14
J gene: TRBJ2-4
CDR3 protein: CASSHFRTENIQYF
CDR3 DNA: TGTGCCAGCAGCCATTTCAGGACTGAAAACATTCAGTACTTC

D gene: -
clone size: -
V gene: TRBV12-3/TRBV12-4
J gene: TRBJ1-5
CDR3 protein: CASTGPYSNQPQHF
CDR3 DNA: TGTGCCAGCACCGGTCCTTATAGCAATCAGCCCCAGCATTTT

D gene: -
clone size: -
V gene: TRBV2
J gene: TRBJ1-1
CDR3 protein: CASSEKKWNTEAFF
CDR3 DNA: TGTGCCAGCAGTGAAAAAAAGTGGAACACTGAAGCTTTCTTT

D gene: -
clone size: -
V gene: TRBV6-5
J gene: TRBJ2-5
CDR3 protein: CASSWGKTQYF
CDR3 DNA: TGTGCCAGCAGCTGGGGCAAGACCCAGTACTTC

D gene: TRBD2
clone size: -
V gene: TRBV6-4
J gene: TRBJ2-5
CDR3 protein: CASSDSGLARETQYF
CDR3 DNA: TGTGCCAGCAGTGACTCCGGACTAGCTCGAGAGACCCAGTACTTC

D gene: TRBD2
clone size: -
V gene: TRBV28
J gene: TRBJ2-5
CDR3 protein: CASSPGLAGGRETQYF
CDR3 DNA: TGTGCCAGCAGTCCGGGACTAGCGGGAGGGAGAGAGACCCAGTACTTC

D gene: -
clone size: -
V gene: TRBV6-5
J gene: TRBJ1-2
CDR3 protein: CASSYSKTGSAGYGYTF
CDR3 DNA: TGTGCCAGCAGTTACTCGAAGACAGGCTCAGCTGGCTATGGCTACACCTTC

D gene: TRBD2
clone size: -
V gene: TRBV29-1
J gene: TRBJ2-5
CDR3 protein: CSALDPGLAGRETQYF
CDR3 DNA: TGCAGCGCCCTGGACCCGGGACTAGCGGGGCGGGAGACCCAGTACTTC

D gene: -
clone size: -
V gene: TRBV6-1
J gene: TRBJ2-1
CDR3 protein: CASSPGGARSNGEQFF
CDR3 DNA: TGTGCCAGCAGCCCTGGGGGAGCCCGATCCAATGGTGAGCAGTTCTTC

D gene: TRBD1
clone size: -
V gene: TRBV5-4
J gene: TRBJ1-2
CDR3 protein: CASSWAGQGTRGYTF
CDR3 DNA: TGTGCCAGCAGCTGGGCAGGACAGGGAACCCGTGGCTACACCTTC

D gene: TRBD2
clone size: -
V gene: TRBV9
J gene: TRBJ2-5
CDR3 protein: CASSVAGGPRGQETQYF
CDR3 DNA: TGTGCCAGCAGCGTAGCGGGAGGGCCCCGTGGCCAAGAGACCCAGTACTTC

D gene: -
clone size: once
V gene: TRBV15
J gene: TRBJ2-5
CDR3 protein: CATSRQETQYF
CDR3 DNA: TGTGCCACCAGCAGACAAGAGACCCAGTACTTC

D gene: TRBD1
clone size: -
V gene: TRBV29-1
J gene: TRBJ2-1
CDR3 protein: CSVEDPGQVDEQFF
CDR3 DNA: TGCAGCGTTGAAGATCCCGGACAGGTGGATGAGCAGTTCTTC

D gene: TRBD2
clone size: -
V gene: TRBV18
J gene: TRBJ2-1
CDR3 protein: CASSPKKPGTSGAPTDNEQFF
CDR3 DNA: TGTGCCAGCTCACCGAAGAAGCCCGGGACTAGCGGGGCGCCTACCGACAATGAGCAGTTCTTC

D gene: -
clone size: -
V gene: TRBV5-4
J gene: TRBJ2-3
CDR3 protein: CASSPPGHGFTDTQYF
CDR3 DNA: TGTGCCAGCAGCCCACCGGGACACGGGTTCACAGATACGCAGTATTTT

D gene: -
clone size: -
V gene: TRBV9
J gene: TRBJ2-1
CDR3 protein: CASSDLGNEQFF
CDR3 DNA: TGTGCCAGCAGCGACCTAGGCAATGAGCAGTTCTTC

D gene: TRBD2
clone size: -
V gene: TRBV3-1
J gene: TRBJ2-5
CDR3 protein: CASSLPTSGRMETQYF
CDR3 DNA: TGTGCCAGCAGCCTTCCGACTAGCGGGAGGATGGAGACCCAGTACTTC

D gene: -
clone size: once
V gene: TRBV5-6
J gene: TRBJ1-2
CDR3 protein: CASSLVTEPYGYTF
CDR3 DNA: TGTGCCAGCAGCTTGGTTACAGAACCATATGGCTACACCTTC

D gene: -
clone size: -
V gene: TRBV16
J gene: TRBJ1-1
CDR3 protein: CASSQRLGLEAFF
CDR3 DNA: TGTGCCAGCAGCCAACGGCTAGGTCTTGAAGCTTTCTTT

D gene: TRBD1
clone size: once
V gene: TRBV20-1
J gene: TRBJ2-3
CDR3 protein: CSAIQGDTDTQYF
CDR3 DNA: TGCAGTGCTATCCAGGGGGACACAGATACGCAGTATTTT

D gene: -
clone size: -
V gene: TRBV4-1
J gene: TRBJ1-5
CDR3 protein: CASSQDKGTDQPQHF
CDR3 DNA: TGCGCCAGCAGCCAAGATAAAGGGACGGATCAGCCCCAGCATTTT

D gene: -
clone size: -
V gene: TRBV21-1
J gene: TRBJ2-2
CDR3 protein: CASSPGDRAQIGELFF
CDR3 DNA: TGTGCCAGCAGCCCTGGGGACAGGGCTCAAATCGGGGAGCTGTTTTTT

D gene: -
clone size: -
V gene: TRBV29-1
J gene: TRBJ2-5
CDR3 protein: CSASEGVRETQYF
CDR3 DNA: TGCAGCGCCTCGGAGGGGGTTCGAGAGACCCAGTACTTC

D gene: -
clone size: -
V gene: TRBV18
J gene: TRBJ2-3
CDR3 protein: CASSPPVTDTQYF
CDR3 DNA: TGTGCCAGCTCACCACCAGTCACAGATACGCAGTATTTT

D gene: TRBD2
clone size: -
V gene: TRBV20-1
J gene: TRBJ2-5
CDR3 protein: CSARGGGETQYF
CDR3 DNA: TGCAGTGCTAGAGGGGGGGGAGAGACCCAGTACTTC

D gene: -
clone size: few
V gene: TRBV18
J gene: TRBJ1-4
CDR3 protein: CASSPGRATNEKLFF
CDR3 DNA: TGTGCCAGCTCACCAGGGAGGGCAACTAATGAAAAACTGTTTTTT

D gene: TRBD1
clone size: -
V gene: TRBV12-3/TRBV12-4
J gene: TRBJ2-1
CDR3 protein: CASTLTGGNEQFF
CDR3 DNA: TGTGCCAGCACCCTGACAGGGGGGAATGAGCAGTTCTTC

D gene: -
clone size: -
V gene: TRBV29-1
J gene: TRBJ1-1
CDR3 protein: CSALREVTEAFF
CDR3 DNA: TGCAGCGCCCTCAGGGAAGTCACTGAAGCTTTCTTT

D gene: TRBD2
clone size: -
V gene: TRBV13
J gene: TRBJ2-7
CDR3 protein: CATRLSGRAREQYF
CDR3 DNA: TGTGCCACCCGACTAAGCGGGAGGGCCCGGGAGCAGTACTTC

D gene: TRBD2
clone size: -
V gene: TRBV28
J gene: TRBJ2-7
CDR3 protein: CASSSGTSGDYEQYF
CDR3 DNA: TGTGCCAGCAGTTCGGGGACTAGCGGAGACTACGAGCAGTACTTC

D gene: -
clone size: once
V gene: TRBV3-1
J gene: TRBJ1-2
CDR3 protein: CASSQEAYGYTF
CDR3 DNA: TGTGCCAGCAGCCAAGAGGCCTATGGCTACACCTTC

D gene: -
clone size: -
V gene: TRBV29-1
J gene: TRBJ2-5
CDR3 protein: CSDWTSGETQYF
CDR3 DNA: TGCAGCGATTGGACCTCGGGGGAGACCCAGTACTTC

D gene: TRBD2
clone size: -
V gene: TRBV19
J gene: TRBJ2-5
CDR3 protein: CASSAPLAGETQYF
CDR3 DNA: TGTGCCAGTAGTGCCCCCCTAGCGGGAGAGACCCAGTACTTC

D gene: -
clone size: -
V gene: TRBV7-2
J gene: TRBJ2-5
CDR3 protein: CASSPGHKETQYF
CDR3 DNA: TGTGCCAGCAGCCCTGGACATAAAGAGACCCAGTACTTC

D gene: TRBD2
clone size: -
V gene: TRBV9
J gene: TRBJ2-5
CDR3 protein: CASSVGTSGGAGETQYF
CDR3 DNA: TGTGCCAGCAGCGTAGGGACTAGCGGGGGGGCCGGGGAGACCCAGTACTTC

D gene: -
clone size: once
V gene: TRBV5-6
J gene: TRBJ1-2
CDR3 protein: CASKERHDYGYTF
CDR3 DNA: TGTGCCAGCAAGGAGAGACACGACTATGGCTACACCTTC

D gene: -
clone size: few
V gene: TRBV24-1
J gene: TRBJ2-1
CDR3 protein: CATSAGTSYNEQFF
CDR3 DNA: TGTGCCACCAGTGCGGGGACGTCCTACAATGAGCAGTTCTTC

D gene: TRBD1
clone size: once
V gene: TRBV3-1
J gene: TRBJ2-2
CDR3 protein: CASFYRTGNTGELFF
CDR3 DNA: TGTGCCAGCTTCTACAGGACAGGGAACACCGGGGAGCTGTTTTTT

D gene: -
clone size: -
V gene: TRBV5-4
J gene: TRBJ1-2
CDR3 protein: CASSLDGRPYTF
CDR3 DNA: TGTGCCAGCAGCTTGGATGGGAGGCCGTACACCTTC

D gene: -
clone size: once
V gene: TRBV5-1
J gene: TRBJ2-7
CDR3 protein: CASSLVPTGGLSYEQYF
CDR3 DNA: TGCGCCAGCAGCTTGGTACCCACGGGGGGCCTTTCCTACGAGCAGTACTTC

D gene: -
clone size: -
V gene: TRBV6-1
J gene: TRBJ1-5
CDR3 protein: CASRQVNNQPQHF
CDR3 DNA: TGTGCCAGCAGGCAGGTTAACAATCAGCCCCAGCATTTT

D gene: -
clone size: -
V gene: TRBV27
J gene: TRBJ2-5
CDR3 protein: CASRALGETQYF
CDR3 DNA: TGTGCCAGCAGGGCCTTGGGGGAGACCCAGTACTTC

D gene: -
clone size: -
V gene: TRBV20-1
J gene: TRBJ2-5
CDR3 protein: CSAPIGQETQYF
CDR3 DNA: TGCAGTGCCCCGATTGGACAAGAGACCCAGTACTTC

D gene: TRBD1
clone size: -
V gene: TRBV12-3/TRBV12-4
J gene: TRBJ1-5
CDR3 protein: CASSPTGKHNQPQHF
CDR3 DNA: TGTGCCAGCAGCCCGACAGGGAAGCACAATCAGCCCCAGCATTTT

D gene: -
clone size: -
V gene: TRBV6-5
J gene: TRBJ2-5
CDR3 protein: CATTGGPETQYF
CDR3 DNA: TGTGCCACAACAGGCGGACCAGAGACCCAGTACTTC

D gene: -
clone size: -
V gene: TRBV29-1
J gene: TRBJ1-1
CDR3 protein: CSVGPGFGVFTEAFF
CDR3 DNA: TGCAGCGTTGGCCCAGGGTTCGGGGTTTTCACTGAAGCTTTCTTT

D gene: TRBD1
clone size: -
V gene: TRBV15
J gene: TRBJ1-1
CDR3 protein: CATSRGTGLGTEAFF
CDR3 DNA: TGTGCCACCAGCAGAGGGACAGGTTTGGGCACTGAAGCTTTCTTT

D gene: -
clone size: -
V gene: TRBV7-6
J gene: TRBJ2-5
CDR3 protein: CASSWARPETQYF
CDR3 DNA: TGTGCCAGCAGCTGGGCCCGCCCGGAGACCCAGTACTTC

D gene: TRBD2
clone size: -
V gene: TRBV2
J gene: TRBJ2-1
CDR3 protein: CASSGLAGIVNEQFF
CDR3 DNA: TGTGCCAGCAGTGGACTAGCGGGGATTGTCAATGAGCAGTTCTTC

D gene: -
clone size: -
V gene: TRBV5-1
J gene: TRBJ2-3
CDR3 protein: CASSLLVGGPDTQYF
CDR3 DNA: TGCGCCAGCAGCTTGCTAGTGGGGGGGCCCGATACGCAGTATTTT

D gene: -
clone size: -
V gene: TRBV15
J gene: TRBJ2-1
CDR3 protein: CATSREPGHEQFF
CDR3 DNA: TGTGCCACCAGCAGAGAACCTGGGCATGAGCAGTTCTTC

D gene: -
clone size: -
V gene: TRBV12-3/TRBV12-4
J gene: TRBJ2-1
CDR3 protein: CASSPRGNQIYNEQFF
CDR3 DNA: TGTGCCAGCAGTCCCCGAGGGAATCAGATTTACAATGAGCAGTTCTTC

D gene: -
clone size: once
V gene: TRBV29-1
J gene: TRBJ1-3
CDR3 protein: CSVAGSPGNTIYF
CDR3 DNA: TGCAGCGTGGCCGGGAGCCCTGGAAACACCATATATTTT

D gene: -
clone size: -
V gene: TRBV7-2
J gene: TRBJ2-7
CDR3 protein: CASSFGPRDEQYF
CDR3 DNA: TGTGCCAGCAGCTTCGGGCCTCGGGACGAGCAGTACTTC

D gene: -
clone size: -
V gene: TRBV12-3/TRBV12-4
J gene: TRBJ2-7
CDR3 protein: CASSLTPYEQYF
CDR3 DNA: TGTGCCAGCAGTTTAACACCCTACGAGCAGTACTTC